The 26 T cell receptor beta chains below were found in one sample sequenced in a study of CD8+ T cells in alopecia areata. Reverse transcribed after extraction, RNA yielded cDNA as the sequencing template. TCRdb keeps only in-frame clones here, not all; method: immunoSEQ multiplex PCR. Among roughly 140,000 clones, roughly half were seen once, and the ten largest hold 0.95% to 1%. The sequencing here drew on CD4+ T cells sorted from blood, taken at week 0. These receptors were taken from a human donor with alopecia areata.

The rearrangement joins TRBV29-1 to TRBJ2-1; 10 nucleotides agree with TRBD2. Unmatched junction bases numbered 7, after V lost 6 bases and J lost 5 bases. From germline, CDR1 is SQVTM and CDR2 ANQGSEA. The CDR3 loop spans 14 amino acids. The CDR3 loop is CSVQLAGYNNEQFF. CDR3 nucleotide sequence: TGCAGCGTCCAACTAGCGGGATATAACAATGAGCAGTTCTTC.

The rearrangement joins TRBV5-4 to TRBJ2-7; 10 bases match TRBD1. The CDR3 length is 15 residues. V was pared by 4 bases and J by 1 base, with 5 bases of the junction left unmatched. The germline CDR1 and CDR2 sequences are SGHNT and YYREEE (reference sequence). CDR3 in amino acids: CASSRWGQGSYEQYF. As DNA, the CDR3 is TGTGCCAGCAGCCGGTGGGGACAGGGGTCCTACGAGCAGTACTTC.

There are a few counts of this clone. The V call is TRBV30, the J call TRBJ2-1, with D possibly being TRBD2 (6 bases). Looked up from germline, CDR1 is GTSNPN and CDR2 is SVGIG (reference sequence). V was trimmed by 5 bases and J by 14 bases, leaving 16 bases between them. The CDR3 extends over 11 amino acids. CDR3 sequence reads: CAWRETTSEFF. CDR3 in DNA: TGTGCCTGGCGGGAGACCACATCAGAGTTCTTC. Full variable domain (remainder filled in from reference TRBV30 and TRBJ2-1): SQTIHQWPATLVQPVGSPLSLECTVEGTSNPNLYWYRQAAGRGLQLLFYSVGIGQISSEVPQNLSASRPQDRQFILSSKKLLLSDSGFYLCAWRETTSEFFGPGTRLTVL.

The gene calls are TRBV11-2 and TRBJ2-5; D ambiguous. This CDR3 has 11 residues. V was trimmed by 5 bases and J by 5 bases, leaving 6 bases between them. Germline V CDR1 and CDR2: SGHAT, FQNNGV. The CDR3 DNA reads TGTGCCAGCAGCCCGCGGGAGACCCAGTACTTC. Amino acids: CASSPRETQYF.

This chain connects TRBV19 to TRBJ2-4, with unresolved D. Germline loops: CDR1 LNHDA, CDR2 SQIVND (reference sequence). Trimming shortened V by 0 bases and J by 3 bases, and 18 bases separated the two germline ends. The CDR3 loop spans 18 amino acids. CDR3 amino acids: CASSIDNHPPRSKNIQYF. The CDR3 DNA is TGTGCCAGTAGTATAGATAACCATCCGCCACGCAGCAAAAACATTCAGTACTTC.

This clone showed up just once. This chain connects TRBV28 to TRBJ2-5, with D perhaps matching TRBD2 (5 bases). The CDR3 spans 13 residues. V gave up 0 bases and J gave up 3 bases, with 5 bases separating them. Germline values: CDR1 MDHEN, CDR2 SYDVKM. The CDR3 protein is CASSLWEEETQYF. The CDR3, as DNA: TGTGCCAGCAGTTTATGGGAGGAAGAGACCCAGTACTTC.

This clone was observed a few times. The chain employs TRBV25-1 and TRBJ2-7; D is possibly TRBD1 or TRBD2 (7 bases each). Looked up from germline, CDR1 is MGHDK and CDR2 is SYGVNS. V was cut by 5 bases and J by 0 bases, with 17 bases left in between. The CDR3 has 16 amino acids. The CDR3 DNA sequence: TGTGCCAGCAGTTCCTTCGGGGGGACAGTCTCCTACGAGCAGTACTTC. Amino acids: CASSSFGGTVSYEQYF.

The J gene is TRBJ1-1, the V gene TRBV18, with D possibly being TRBD1 (5 bases). The length of the CDR3 is 15 residues. Trimming removed 1 base at V and 1 base at J, with 10 bases between. Germline V gene sequence: CDR1 KGHSH, CDR2 LQKENI. CDR3 sequence reads: CASSPLPRANTEAFF. CDR3 in DNA: TGTGCCAGCTCACCACTTCCCAGGGCGAACACTGAAGCTTTCTTT.

The chain combines TRBV5-1 with TRBJ2-6; a weak D match, TRBD2 (5 bases). Trimming removed 0 bases from V and 4 bases from J, with 14 bases in between. This CDR3 spans 17 amino acids. Per the germline V gene, CDR1 is SGHRS and CDR2 is YFSETQ. The CDR3 nucleotides read TGCGCCAGCAGCTTGGCCTATCCGGGATCCGGGGCCAACGTCCTGACTTTC. It encodes CASSLAYPGSGANVLTF.

This clone occurred a few times. The V and J genes are TRBV14 and TRBJ1-2; 8 bases align to TRBD1. Germline V CDR1 and CDR2: SGHDN, FVKESK. Trimming at V came to 0 bases and at J to 13 bases, leaving 4 bases not matched to a gene. The CDR3 consists of 12 residues. The CDR3 loop reads CASSQDRGRFTF. The CDR3 DNA sequence: TGTGCCAGCAGCCAAGACAGGGGGCGATTCACCTTC. Filled out from reference TRBV14 and TRBJ1-2, the complete variable domain reads EAGVTQFPSHSVIEKGQTVTLRCDPISGHDNLYWYRRVMGKEIKFLLHFVKESKQDESGMPNNRFLAERTGGTYSTLKVQPAELEDSGVYFCASSQDRGRFTFGSGTRLTVV.

This clone occurred once. V gene TRBV2 combines with J gene TRBJ2-1, with unresolved D. Trimming pared 6 bases from V and 0 bases from J, leaving 12 bases between. This CDR3 comprises 15 residues. In germline, CDR1 is SNHLY, CDR2 FYNNEI. CDR3 coding DNA: TGTGCCAGCAGCCAGACCTGGAGCTCCTACAATGAGCAGTTCTTC. This codes for CASSQTWSSYNEQFF.

The chain couples TRBV7-2 to TRBJ2-7; 8 bases are a match to TRBD1. The CDR3 is 15 amino acids. CDR1 and CDR2 from the germline V gene are SGHTA and FQGNSA. The V gene end was trimmed by 4 bases and the J gene end by 3 bases; junction bases not matched to a gene: 8. The CDR3 nucleotides are TGTGCCAGCAGCTGGGGACAGGAGAGAAACTACGAGCAGTACTTC. It translates to CASSWGQERNYEQYF.

The chain has TRBV7-8 and TRBJ2-7, with D perhaps TRBD2 (6 bases). The CDR3 contains 14 residues. The V and J ends lost 0 bases and 5 bases respectively, with 11 bases between them. CDR1 is SGHVS, CDR2 FQNEAQ, per germline. CDR3 loop: CASSLAGGEHEQYF. The CDR3 DNA reads as TGTGCCAGCAGCTTAGCGGGAGGTGAACACGAGCAGTACTTC.

The chain couples TRBV7-2 to TRBJ2-7; weak D call: TRBD1 (5 bases). V was cut by 1 base and J by 3 bases, with 10 bases left in between. Germline V lookup: CDR1 SGHTA, CDR2 FQGNSA. This CDR3 has 14 amino acids. The CDR3 DNA reads as TGTGCCAGCAGCTTAGGACCAGGGCTCTACGAGCAGTACTTC. This encodes CASSLGPGLYEQYF.

J is TRBJ2-4 and V is TRBV4-1, with D maybe TRBD1 (5 bases). Trimming took off 0 bases at V and 10 bases at J, with 10 bases between the two ends. From germline, CDR1 is MGHRA and CDR2 YSYEKL. The CDR3 covers 13 residues. CDR3 protein: CASSQEGLSIQYF. CDR3 nucleotides: TGCGCCAGCAGCCAAGAGGGGCTGTCGATTCAGTACTTC.

The rearrangement uses TRBV27 and TRBJ2-5; 9 nucleotides agree with TRBD2. CDR3 length: 14 amino acids. Germline lookup yields CDR1 MNHEY and CDR2 SMNVEV (reference sequence). The junction had 7 bases not matched to a gene; V was cut back by 9 bases and J by 2 bases. This CDR3 is CASRGTSRQETQYF. The CDR3 region has the DNA TGTGCCAGTAGAGGGACTAGCAGACAAGAGACCCAGTACTTC.

This clone was detected only a few times. The gene calls are TRBV10-2 and TRBJ2-3; tentatively, D is TRBD1 (5 bases). Trimming took 6 bases from V and 5 from J, leaving 9 bases between them. This CDR3 region has 12 residues. Germline V gene data show CDR1 as WSHSY and CDR2 as SAAADI. CDR3 coding DNA: TGCGCCAGCAGCAGGGTGGTAGATACGCAGTATTTT. This translates into CASSRVVDTQYF.

This chain uses TRBV27 with TRBJ2-5; D is undetermined. Trimming took off 5 bases at V and 1 base at J, with 11 bases between the two ends. Germline lookup yields CDR1 MNHEY and CDR2 SMNVEV (reference sequence). The CDR3 loop spans 14 amino acids. The CDR3 is CASSLGSPQETQYF. CDR3 nucleotides: TGTGCCAGCAGTCTTGGTAGTCCCCAAGAGACCCAGTACTTC.

The chain links TRBV7-3 to TRBJ2-2, with D tentatively TRBD1 or TRBD2 (6 bases each). V was clipped by 3 bases and J by 2 bases, with 10 bases between them. Germline V gene data show CDR1 as SGHTA and CDR2 as FQGTGA. This CDR3 has 15 residues. As DNA, the CDR3 is TGTGCCAGCAGCTTTAAGGGGGGTAACACCGGGGAGCTGTTTTTT. It codes for CASSFKGGNTGELFF.

This clone was counted only a few times. The V and J genes are TRBV11-2 and TRBJ2-1, with 14 bases fitting TRBD2. Trimming cost V 5 bases and J 6 bases; bases outside gene matches: 3. This CDR3 contains 15 residues. Germline CDR1 reads SGHAT; CDR2 reads FQNNGV. CDR3 loop: CASSRGLAGVNEQFF. The DNA of the CDR3 is TGTGCCAGCAGCCGGGGACTAGCGGGAGTCAATGAGCAGTTCTTC.

The chain combines TRBV29-1 with TRBJ2-4; D not certain. In germline, CDR1 is SQVTM, CDR2 ANQGSEA. The CDR3 runs to 12 residues. The V and J ends lost 1 base and 6 bases respectively, with 7 bases between them. The CDR3 coding sequence is TGCAGCGTTGAAGGCCCGGGAAACATTCAGTACTTC. Translated: CSVEGPGNIQYF.

In this sample, this clone turned up once. The chain couples TRBV9 to TRBJ2-2; tentative D call: TRBD2 (6 bases). The germline gives CDR1 SGDLS, CDR2 YYNGEE. This CDR3 comprises 14 residues. The V gene lost 2 bases and the J gene lost 7 bases, with 12 bases spanning the gap. The DNA for the CDR3 is TGTGCCAGCAGCGTCCGGGAGCTGGGCGGGGAGCTGTTTTTT. Its protein product is CASSVRELGGELFF.

This clone has a handful of counts. The chain links TRBV6-4 to TRBJ2-1, with 8 bases identical to TRBD2. The CDR3 sequence is 18 residues long. CDR1 is MRHNA and CDR2 is SNTAGT in the germline V gene. After removal of 7 bases from V and 3 bases from J, the junction contained 17 bases not matched to a gene. In DNA, the CDR3 is TGTGCCAGCACCTCCCGGTTGTCGTGGCGGGAGGTCTACAATGAGCAGTTCTTC. It is translated as CASTSRLSWREVYNEQFF.

The V and J genes are TRBV29-1 and TRBJ1-4, with 8 positions matching TRBD1. Germline loops: CDR1 SQVTM, CDR2 ANQGSEA. After removal of 7 bases from V and 8 bases from J, the junction contained 6 bases not matched to a gene. CDR3 length: 12 amino acids. The CDR3, as DNA: TGCAGCGGTGGACAGGGACGCGAAAAACTGTTTTTT. Translated, it gives CSGGQGREKLFF.

The chain recombines TRBV27 with TRBJ2-6, with D possibly called TRBD1 or TRBD2 (5 bases each). CDR3 length: 17 residues. Germline values: CDR1 MNHEY, CDR2 SMNVEV (reference sequence). Deletions cut 3 bases from V and 0 bases from J, with 12 bases between. The CDR3 region is CASSLAGGGSGANVLTF. CDR3 in DNA: TGTGCCAGCAGTTTGGCTGGGGGTGGCTCTGGGGCCAACGTCCTGACTTTC.

This chain joins TRBV18 and TRBJ2-7; possibly TRBD1 for D (6 bases). Germline V lookup: CDR1 KGHSH, CDR2 LQKENI. V was cut by 4 bases and J by 2 bases, with 15 bases left in between. The CDR3 covers 15 residues. The CDR3 protein is CASSLQDSGPYEQYF. The DNA of the CDR3 is TGTGCCAGCTCACTGCAGGACAGTGGCCCCTACGAGCAGTACTTC.